This T cell receptor (beta chain) was identified during a study of cytomegalovirus exposure and HLA in healthy donors. 60 Vbeta and 13 Jbeta primers were used in PCR. Here immunoSEQ multiplex PCR was the method, and the copy in TCRdb shows in-frame clones only, minus some. The profile shows over 90,000 clones, around 82% of them singletons. Trimming shortened V by 6 bases and J by 0 bases, and 8 bases separated the two germline ends. Germline CDR1 reads MNHEY; CDR2 reads SMNVEV (reference sequence). The CDR3 totals 13 residues. Study results and caveats: A few CMV-associated chains were confirmed in vitro to be specific for CMV antigens. DRB1 had the most TCR associations and HLA-C the fewest, a later analysis found, with rates varying by HLA locus. Whilst most TCR sequences proved rare, a subset of public TCRs occurred across many donors. Listed as cytomegalovirus-associated were 164 TCR beta chains.

This clone has just one count. Its antigen is not identified. The chain joins TRBV27 to TRBJ1-1; no firm D call. Sequenced: PBMCs. The sequence came from a woman in her late teens or twenties in good health and CMV-seropositive. The CDR3 loop reads CASSRVLNTEAFF. DNA of the CDR3: TGTGCCAGCAGCCGGGTCCTGAACACTGAAGCTTTCTTT.